Listed below are T cell receptor beta chains from one sample, sequenced in a study of CD8+CD57+ T cells in acquired aplastic anemia. TCRdb analysed the reads with MiXCR anew, one entry per CDR3 protein. Among 120,000 or so distinct CDR3 sequences listed, around 50% were seen once. The sequenced sample was sorted CD4+, CD8+, or CD8+CD57+ T cells (not recorded which) from PBMCs. The origin of the receptors is a human donor in good health, serving as a control. CDR3s include the opening cysteine and the closing phenylalanine or tryptophan. A D gene is named only where the DNA matches it firmly. The size entry is marked missing in some rows and otherwise reads once, few, many or a size class.

v_gene: TRBV3-1; abundance: many; j_gene: TRBJ2-5; d_gene: NA; CDR3nt: TGTGCCAGCAGCCAAAGTGGAGAGACCCAGTACTTC; CDR3aa: CASSQSGETQYF
v_gene: TRBV7-9; abundance: NA; j_gene: TRBJ1-6; d_gene: TRBD1; CDR3nt: TGTGCCAGCAGCTTGGGACAGATGATTAGTTCACCCCTCCACTTT; CDR3aa: CASSLGQMISSPLHF
v_gene: TRBV5-1; abundance: many; j_gene: TRBJ1-6; d_gene: TRBD1; CDR3nt: TGCGCCAGCAGCCTGGGACAGGATAATTCACCCCTCCACTTT; CDR3aa: CASSLGQDNSPLHF
v_gene: TRBV12-3/TRBV12-4; abundance: many; j_gene: TRBJ1-5; d_gene: NA; CDR3nt: TGTGCCAGCAGTTTTAACAGGGAAAGGGGGCCCCAGCATTTT; CDR3aa: CASSFNRERGPQHF
v_gene: TRBV24-1; abundance: NA; j_gene: TRBJ2-1; d_gene: TRBD2; CDR3nt: TGTGCCACCAGTGAACCAACTAGCGGGACGTTCTTC; CDR3aa: CATSEPTSGTFF
v_gene: TRBV6-1; abundance: many; j_gene: TRBJ2-2; d_gene: NA; CDR3nt: TGTGCCGCCCAGTCTCTAGTCGGGGAGCTGTTTTTT; CDR3aa: CAAQSLVGELFF
v_gene: TRBV5-1; abundance: many; j_gene: TRBJ2-2; d_gene: TRBD2; CDR3nt: TGCGCCAGCAGCCCGGCACATCTCGGGGGGAGGGACGAGCTGTTTTTT; CDR3aa: CASSPAHLGGRDELFF
v_gene: TRBV5-1; abundance: NA; j_gene: TRBJ2-7; d_gene: NA; CDR3nt: TGCGCCAGCAGCTTGTGGGGGGCTGACGAGCAGTACTTC; CDR3aa: CASSLWGADEQYF
v_gene: TRBV7-9; abundance: many; j_gene: TRBJ1-2; d_gene: NA; CDR3nt: TGTGCCAGCAGCTTATTAAACGCCAACTATGGCTACACCTTC; CDR3aa: CASSLLNANYGYTF
v_gene: TRBV7-2; abundance: NA; j_gene: TRBJ2-1; d_gene: NA; CDR3nt: TGTGCCAGCAGCTTGGCCAGGTACAATGAGCAGTTCTTC; CDR3aa: CASSLARYNEQFF
v_gene: TRBV20-1; abundance: NA; j_gene: TRBJ2-3; d_gene: NA; CDR3nt: TGCAGTGCTCGACGAGGCACAGATACGCAGTATTTT; CDR3aa: CSARRGTDTQYF
v_gene: TRBV20-1; abundance: NA; j_gene: TRBJ1-5; d_gene: TRBD1; CDR3nt: TGCAGTGCTAGAGATATCGGGACAGGGGAGGTAGGCAATCAGCCCCAGCATTTT; CDR3aa: CSARDIGTGEVGNQPQHF
v_gene: TRBV5-1; abundance: many; j_gene: TRBJ2-3; d_gene: NA; CDR3nt: TGCGCCAGCAGCCTACCTACTAGTTCAGATACGCAGTATTTT; CDR3aa: CASSLPTSSDTQYF
v_gene: TRBV12-3/TRBV12-4; abundance: many; j_gene: TRBJ1-2; d_gene: NA; CDR3nt: TGTGCCAGCAGTTTAAGCGGGGACTATGGCTACACCTTC; CDR3aa: CASSLSGDYGYTF
v_gene: TRBV2; abundance: once; j_gene: TRBJ1-2; d_gene: NA; CDR3nt: TGTGCCAGCAGTGAAATACAGGGTTGGGGGAACTATGGCTACACCTTC; CDR3aa: CASSEIQGWGNYGYTF
v_gene: TRBV19; abundance: few; j_gene: TRBJ2-7; d_gene: NA; CDR3nt: TGTCCCAGCAGTTCGACAGTTTCCCCTTACGAGCAGTACTTC; CDR3aa: CPSSSTVSPYEQYF
v_gene: TRBV29-1; abundance: NA; j_gene: TRBJ1-2; d_gene: NA; CDR3nt: TGCAGCGTTCCTACCATGCAGCGGGACAACTATGGCTACACCTTC; CDR3aa: CSVPTMQRDNYGYTF
v_gene: TRBV25-1; abundance: NA; j_gene: TRBJ2-1; d_gene: TRBD2; CDR3nt: TGTGCCAGCACCGGAACTAGCGGCTACAATGAGCAGTTCTTC; CDR3aa: CASTGTSGYNEQFF
v_gene: TRBV10-3; abundance: NA; j_gene: TRBJ2-1; d_gene: TRBD1; CDR3nt: TGTGCCATCAGTGGTCAGGGGGCGGTCAATGAGCAGTTCTTC; CDR3aa: CAISGQGAVNEQFF
v_gene: TRBV6-5; abundance: many; j_gene: TRBJ1-2; d_gene: NA; CDR3nt: TGTGCCAGCAGTTCCACAGGGTCAGTCCGCACGCTCTATGGCTACACCTTC; CDR3aa: CASSSTGSVRTLYGYTF
v_gene: TRBV7-9; abundance: many; j_gene: TRBJ1-5; d_gene: NA; CDR3nt: TGTGCCAGCAGCTTAGGTCAGGGGAGCAATCAGCCCCAGCATTTT; CDR3aa: CASSLGQGSNQPQHF
v_gene: TRBV2; abundance: NA; j_gene: TRBJ2-7; d_gene: TRBD1; CDR3nt: TGTGCCAGCAGCACATTACGGACAGGGATCTACGAGCAGTACTTC; CDR3aa: CASSTLRTGIYEQYF